This is a list of T cell receptor beta chains from one sample in a study of T cell responses to AZD1222 COVID-19 vaccine. The repertoire was sequenced with immunoSEQ multiplex PCR; TCRdb's copy has only in-frame clones and lacks some. The sample consists of 40,000 to 55,000 clones, roughly 87% of them appearing once. Sample: peripheral blood, taken 28 days after the second AZD1222 dose. These receptors all stem from an adult who received the AZD1222 COVID-19 vaccine. The CDR3 runs from the conserved cysteine through the conserved F or W. Fields, in order: J gene, D gene, clone size, V gene, CDR3 protein, CDR3 DNA. D genes are given only for firm matches. The size field is filled for only some rows; it gives once, few, many or a size class.

TRBJ2-2	NA	NA	TRBV11-2	CASSLGALSTGELFF	TGTGCCAGCAGCTTAGGGGCCCTCAGCACCGGGGAGCTGTTTTTT
TRBJ2-7	NA	NA	TRBV6-5	CASRTLGGPSYEQYF	TGTGCCAGCAGGACCCTCGGGGGGCCATCCTACGAGCAGTACTTC
TRBJ2-3	NA	NA	TRBV27	CASSFRFVGDTQYF	TGTGCCAGCAGTTTCCGTTTCGTGGGAGATACGCAGTATTTT
TRBJ1-2	NA	NA	TRBV4-2	CASSQDLASEGYTF	TGTGCCAGCAGCCAAGATCTGGCCTCGGAAGGCTACACCTTC
TRBJ2-2	TRBD2	NA	TRBV30	CAWSLLAGGDTGELFF	TGTGCCTGGAGTTTACTAGCGGGGGGTGACACCGGGGAGCTGTTTTTT
TRBJ1-1	NA	NA	TRBV27	CASSLEGNTEAFF	TGTGCCAGCAGTTTGGAAGGGAACACTGAAGCTTTCTTT
TRBJ1-6	NA	NA	TRBV5-1	CASSPGTVPNSPLHF	TGCGCCAGCAGTCCCGGGACCGTGCCGAATTCACCCCTCCACTTT
TRBJ2-2	TRBD1	NA	TRBV12-5	CASGPGQGLGGELFF	TGTGCTAGTGGGCCGGGACAGGGATTGGGCGGGGAGCTGTTTTTT
TRBJ2-1	TRBD2	NA	TRBV13	CASSLGVAGVNEQFF	TGTGCCAGCAGCTTAGGGGTAGCGGGGGTTAATGAGCAGTTCTTC
TRBJ2-1	NA	NA	TRBV19	CASSRLETEQFF	TGTGCCAGTAGCAGACTAGAGACCGAGCAGTTCTTC
TRBJ1-2	NA	NA	TRBV5-4	CASSLEGARNGYTF	TGTGCCAGCAGCTTGGAAGGGGCGCGGAATGGCTACACCTTC
TRBJ1-5	NA	NA	TRBV15	CATSREEGMRSNQPQHF	TGTGCCACCAGCAGAGAAGAGGGGATGAGGAGCAATCAGCCCCAGCATTTT
TRBJ1-4	NA	NA	TRBV29-1	CSVGRGAPGEKLFF	TGCAGCGTCGGTAGGGGGGCTCCAGGGGAAAAACTGTTTTTT
TRBJ1-6	NA	NA	TRBV5-4	CASSRGLREHSPLHF	TGTGCCAGCAGCCGAGGGCTCAGGGAGCATTCACCCCTCCACTTT
TRBJ2-7	TRBD1	NA	TRBV3-1/TRBV3-2	CASSRGQGARDEQYF	TGTGCCAGCAGCCGGGGACAGGGGGCAAGGGACGAGCAGTACTTC
TRBJ1-4	TRBD1	NA	TRBV5-1	CASSYRTGAREKLFF	TGCGCCAGCAGCTACAGGACAGGGGCGCGAGAAAAACTGTTTTTT
TRBJ2-1	TRBD2	NA	TRBV6-2/TRBV6-3	CASSYSGLAGGPNEQFF	TGTGCCAGCAGTTACTCCGGACTAGCGGGGGGGCCGAATGAGCAGTTCTTC
TRBJ2-7	TRBD1	NA	TRBV4-3	CASSPGGISYEQYF	TGCGCCAGCAGCCCAGGGGGCATCTCCTACGAGCAGTACTTC
TRBJ1-5	TRBD1	NA	TRBV19	CASSIVRDRSNQPQHF	TGTGCCAGTAGTATAGTCAGGGACAGGAGCAATCAGCCCCAGCATTTT
TRBJ2-1	TRBD2	NA	TRBV7-2	CASSLGGGIFYNEQFF	TGTGCCAGCAGCTTAGGCGGGGGAATCTTCTACAATGAGCAGTTCTTC
TRBJ1-5	NA	NA	TRBV7-2	CASHNGGGIEPQHF	TGTGCCAGCCACAATGGGGGCGGAATCGAGCCCCAGCATTTT
TRBJ2-1	TRBD2	NA	TRBV10-1	CASSESKRGANYNEQFF	TGCGCCAGCAGTGAGTCTAAGCGGGGGGCCAACTACAATGAGCAGTTCTTC
TRBJ2-7	NA	NA	TRBV7-2	CASSLNGATPYEQYF	TGTGCCAGCAGCTTAAACGGGGCCACCCCCTACGAGCAGTACTTC
TRBJ2-1	TRBD2	NA	TRBV7-9	CASSLAGLEGEQFF	TGTGCCAGCAGCTTAGCGGGACTAGAGGGTGAGCAGTTCTTC
TRBJ2-1	NA	NA	TRBV7-2	CASSLGGTPGAEQFF	TGTGCCAGCAGCCTCGGGGGCACACCGGGGGCTGAGCAGTTCTTC
TRBJ1-2	NA	NA	TRBV2	CASSEAAFSIYGYTF	TGTGCCAGCAGTGAAGCTGCATTCTCAATCTATGGCTACACCTTC
TRBJ1-2	TRBD1	NA	TRBV9	CASSVVAGGKGNYGYTF	TGTGCCAGCAGCGTAGTGGCAGGGGGCAAGGGTAACTATGGCTACACCTTC
TRBJ2-6	NA	NA	TRBV19	CASSIGHSSGANVLTF	TGTGCCAGTAGTATAGGACACAGCTCTGGGGCCAACGTCCTGACTTTC
TRBJ1-1	NA	NA	TRBV12-3/TRBV12-4	CASSPLMQEAFF	TGTGCCAGCAGTCCCCTAATGCAAGAAGCTTTCTTT
TRBJ2-1	NA	once	TRBV6-5	CASSYGGISYNEQFF	TGTGCCAGCAGTTACGGGGGGATCTCCTACAATGAGCAGTTCTTC
TRBJ1-6	TRBD1	NA	TRBV3-1/TRBV3-2	CASSRTGGYSSPLHF	TGTGCCAGCAGCCGGACAGGGGGCTACAGTTCACCCCTCCACTTT
TRBJ1-3	TRBD1	NA	TRBV7-6	CASSPQGGNTIYF	TGTGCCAGCAGCCCACAGGGGGGAAACACCATATATTTT
TRBJ2-3	TRBD2	once	TRBV20-1	CSASYALAGHTQYF	TGCAGTGCTAGTTATGCCCTAGCGGGGCATACGCAGTATTTT
TRBJ1-1	NA	NA	TRBV5-1	CASSVDRRTEAFF	TGCGCCAGCAGCGTGGACAGACGCACTGAAGCTTTCTTT
TRBJ2-1	NA	NA	TRBV27	CASSFWGAGYNEQFF	TGTGCCAGCAGTTTTTGGGGGGCCGGCTACAATGAGCAGTTCTTC
TRBJ2-5	NA	once	TRBV6-2/TRBV6-3	CASSLIGLGSETQYF	TGTGCCAGCAGTTTAATAGGGTTGGGATCAGAGACCCAGTACTTC
TRBJ2-1	TRBD1	NA	TRBV29-1	CSVNRQGGEHNEQFF	TGCAGCGTCAACCGACAGGGGGGTGAGCACAATGAGCAGTTCTTC
TRBJ2-1	NA	NA	TRBV4-2	CASSQAGAYNEQFF	TGTGCCAGCAGCCAAGCGGGGGCATACAATGAGCAGTTCTTC
TRBJ1-5	NA	few	TRBV4-1	CASSRSTGYSQPQHF	TGCGCCAGCAGCCGTTCGACGGGGTACAGCCAGCCCCAGCATTTT
TRBJ1-1	NA	NA	TRBV11-2	CASSLQIEAFF	TGTGCCAGCAGCTTGCAGATTGAAGCTTTCTTT
TRBJ1-5	TRBD1	few	TRBV11-2	CASSPDRDLGQPQHF	TGTGCCAGCAGCCCCGACAGGGACCTCGGTCAGCCCCAGCATTTT
TRBJ1-5	TRBD1	NA	TRBV6-5	CASTKAGQGNQPQHF	TGTGCCAGCACGAAGGCGGGACAGGGGAATCAGCCCCAGCATTTT
TRBJ1-2	NA	NA	TRBV11-2	CASSPPWTRQHGYTF	TGTGCCAGCAGCCCTCCGTGGACACGACAACATGGCTACACCTTC
TRBJ1-4	NA	NA	TRBV9	CASSVRIGNEKLFF	TGTGCCAGCAGCGTAAGGATCGGTAATGAAAAACTGTTTTTT
TRBJ2-3	TRBD2	once	TRBV12-5	CASRLAGGTDTQYF	TGTGCTAGTAGATTAGCGGGGGGAACAGATACGCAGTATTTT
TRBJ1-6	TRBD1	few	TRBV25-1	CASSWDRDNSPLHF	TGTGCCAGCAGTTGGGACAGGGACAATTCACCCCTCCACTTT
TRBJ1-2	TRBD1	NA	TRBV7-8	CASSQGDTLNYGYTF	TGTGCCAGCAGCCAGGGGGACACGTTAAACTATGGCTACACCTTC
TRBJ1-3	NA	NA	TRBV7-6	CASSSAPSGNTIYF	TGTGCCAGCAGTTCAGCACCCTCTGGAAACACCATATATTTT
TRBJ1-1	NA	NA	TRBV19	CASSILSQGYITEAFF	TGTGCCAGTAGTATTCTGTCCCAGGGGTACATCACTGAAGCTTTCTTT
TRBJ1-1	NA	NA	TRBV5-1	CASSLAGLGPNTEAFF	TGCGCCAGCAGCTTGGCGGGTCTGGGACCGAACACTGAAGCTTTCTTT
TRBJ2-7	TRBD2	few	TRBV9	CASSPTGGGTHLDEQYF	TGTGCCAGCAGCCCGACGGGCGGGGGGACCCACTTGGACGAGCAGTACTTC
TRBJ1-2	TRBD1	NA	TRBV13	CASSVTGRNGYTF	TGTGCCAGCAGCGTGACAGGGAGGAATGGCTACACCTTC
TRBJ2-1	TRBD2	NA	TRBV5-4	CASSLVAAGNVWDEQFF	TGTGCCAGCAGCTTGGTCGCAGCGGGGAATGTTTGGGATGAGCAGTTCTTC
TRBJ1-2	TRBD1	NA	TRBV9	CASSSGVGTATTIYGYTF	TGTGCCAGCAGCTCAGGGGTAGGGACAGCGACTACCATCTATGGCTACACCTTC